Following are 27 T cell receptor beta chains from one sample sequenced in a study of pediatric ulcerative colitis. Repertoires were generated with immunoSEQ multiplex PCR, while TCRdb's copy carries only in-frame clones and drops some. The data show more than 50,000 clones, with just over 75% seen just once and under 6.5% held by the top ten. The specimen sequenced was blood. These receptors were collected from a boy aged 5 to 17 with moderate ulcerative colitis.

The table lists this clone with a few counts. The V gene is TRBV30, the J gene TRBJ1-1; no definite D call. The CDR3 loop spans 12 amino acids. Germline V gene sequence: CDR1 GTSNPN, CDR2 SVGIG (reference sequence). The V gene lost 0 bases and the J gene lost 5 bases, with 7 bases spanning the gap. The CDR3: CAWSVGRTEAFF. CDR3 bases: TGTGCCTGGAGTGTGGGTCGGACTGAAGCTTTCTTT. The full variable domain, rest sourced from reference TRBV30 and TRBJ1-1, is SQTIHQWPATLVQPVGSPLSLECTVEGTSNPNLYWYRQAAGRGLQLLFYSVGIGQISSEVPQNLSASRPQDRQFILSSKKLLLSDSGFYLCAWSVGRTEAFFGQGTRLTVV.

The chain recombines TRBV7-6 with TRBJ2-3; 7 nucleotides align to TRBD2. The CDR3 length is 15 residues. V lost 5 bases to trimming and J lost 1 base; unmatched junction nucleotides: 6. Germline CDR1 reads SGHVS; CDR2 reads FNYEAQ. The CDR3 sequence: CASSPSAGGTDTQYF. CDR3 bases: TGTGCCAGCAGCCCTTCGGCGGGGGGCACAGATACGCAGTATTTT.

Only a few counts were recorded for this clone. The CDR3 here is CSVGAFRTEAFF. DNA of the CDR3: TGCAGCGTGGGAGCCTTCCGGACTGAAGCTTTCTTT. This chain uses TRBV29-1 with TRBJ1-1; D is uncertain. Per germline, CDR1 SQVTM and CDR2 ANQGSEA. The CDR3 runs to 12 residues. The V end was cut by 6 bases, the J end by 5 bases, with 13 bases between.

The J gene is TRBJ2-5, the V gene TRBV7-3; 11 bases line up with TRBD2. V trimming: 1 base; J trimming: 3 bases; junction bases outside the gene matches: 7. This CDR3 has 17 residues. Germline assignment: CDR1 SGHTA and CDR2 FQGTGA. The CDR3 nucleotides read TGTGCCAGCAGCTTAAACCCACGACTAGCGGGAAAAGAGACCCAGTACTTC. Residues: CASSLNPRLAGKETQYF.

This rearrangement joins TRBV4-1 to TRBJ2-1; 7 bases fit TRBD2. V shed 1 base, J shed 4 bases, and the junction held 4 bases outside the gene matches. Germline V CDR1 and CDR2: MGHRA, YSYEKL. The CDR3 totals 15 residues. This chain's CDR3 is CASSQVISGYNEQFF. In DNA, the CDR3 is TGCGCCAGCAGCCAAGTAATTAGCGGGTACAATGAGCAGTTCTTC.

This chain joins TRBV7-3 and TRBJ2-2; 9 bases agree with TRBD1. V was pared by 3 bases and J by 4 bases, with 3 bases of the junction left unmatched. From germline, CDR1 is SGHTA and CDR2 FQGTGA. The CDR3 loop spans 15 amino acids. CDR3 bases: TGTGCCAGCAGCTTGGCGACAGGGGGCACCGGGGAGCTGTTTTTT. This encodes CASSLATGGTGELFF.

This clone was observed a handful of times. The CDR3: CASKAGTGHGYTF. CDR3 nucleotide sequence: TGTGCCAGCAAAGCCGGGACAGGGCATGGCTACACCTTC. The chain carries TRBV27 and TRBJ1-2; 9 bases align to TRBD1. The germline V gene has CDR1 MNHEY and CDR2 SMNVEV (reference sequence). V lost 7 bases and J lost 6; bases outside the gene matches: 6. The CDR3 has 13 residues.

The chain uses TRBV14 and TRBJ1-2; 9 bases fit TRBD1. V shed 5 bases, J shed 5 bases, and the junction held 12 bases outside the gene matches. CDR1 is SGHDN and CDR2 is FVKESK in the germline V gene. The CDR3 is 16 amino acids. CDR3 DNA: TGTGCCAGCAGCATCAACCGACAGGGGGGGAGGTATGGCTACACCTTC. It codes for CASSINRQGGRYGYTF.

The chain has TRBV27 and TRBJ1-1; D is uncertain. Trimming removed 5 bases from V and 4 bases from J, with 17 bases in between. The germline V gene has CDR1 MNHEY and CDR2 SMNVEV (reference sequence). The CDR3 totals 15 residues. The CDR3 region is CASSLSRGGITEAFF. CDR3 in DNA: TGTGCCAGCAGTCTGAGCCGCGGAGGGATCACTGAAGCTTTCTTT.

V usage is TRBV9 and J usage is TRBJ2-2; maybe TRBD2 (6 bases). The CDR3 loop spans 17 amino acids. Germline loops: CDR1 SGDLS, CDR2 YYNGEE. Trimming took 4 bases from V and 0 from J, leaving 16 bases between them. The CDR3 region is CASSPSSPGANTGELFF. The CDR3 DNA reads as TGTGCCAGCAGCCCCTCTTCCCCGGGGGCGAACACCGGGGAGCTGTTTTTT.

This chain connects TRBV15 to TRBJ2-7, with D unclear. This CDR3 comprises 14 residues. Trimming took off 1 base at V and 7 bases at J, with 14 bases between the two ends. Per germline, CDR1 LNHNV and CDR2 YYDKDF (reference sequence). The CDR3 region is CATSRGRLKQEQYF. The CDR3 DNA sequence: TGTGCCACCAGCAGAGGACGGTTGAAACAGGAGCAGTACTTC.

This clone appeared once. This sequence joins TRBV6-5 and TRBJ1-5; D is ambiguous. This CDR3 has 15 residues. Trimming stripped 0 bases from V and 0 bases from J, with 6 bases between. Germline V gene sequence: CDR1 MNHEY, CDR2 SVGAGI. CDR3 in amino acids: CASSYSGSSNQPQHF. The CDR3 DNA is TGTGCCAGCAGTTACTCTGGGAGTAGCAATCAGCCCCAGCATTTT.

This clone is a singleton in its sample. This chain connects TRBV5-1 to TRBJ2-1, with unresolved D. Germline CDR1 SGHRS, CDR2 YFSETQ. Trimming cost V 2 bases and J 6 bases, with 12 bases left between them. The CDR3 totals 14 residues. The CDR3 spells CASSFPDSTNEQFF. For the CDR3, the DNA is TGCGCCAGCAGCTTTCCCGACTCGACCAATGAGCAGTTCTTC.

The chain has TRBV19 and TRBJ2-7, with 8 bases fitting TRBD1. The ends lost 0 bases at V and 2 bases at J; junction bases unmatched: 18. The CDR3 sequence is 20 residues long. Germline assignment: CDR1 LNHDA and CDR2 SQIVND (reference sequence). CDR3 region: CASSIDFRAGGYFTPYEQYF. As DNA, the CDR3 is TGTGCCAGTAGTATAGATTTCCGGGCAGGGGGCTATTTCACTCCCTACGAGCAGTACTTC. Full variable domain (remainder filled in from reference TRBV19 and TRBJ2-7): DGGITQSPKYLFRKEGQNVTLSCEQNLNHDAMYWYRQDPGQGLRLIYYSQIVNDFQKGDIAEGYSVSREKKESFPLTVTSAQKNPTAFYLCASSIDFRAGGYFTPYEQYFGPGTRLTVT.

The rearrangement uses TRBV27 and TRBJ1-1; 7 bases are a match to TRBD1. The CDR3 has 15 residues. Germline trimming cut 5 bases from V and 3 bases from J; bases unmatched to any gene: 9. Per the germline V gene, CDR1 is MNHEY and CDR2 is SMNVEV (reference sequence). CDR3 bases: TGTGCCAGCAGTGTAACGGGACAGTTTTACACTGAAGCTTTCTTT. Translating it yields CASSVTGQFYTEAFF.

In its sample, this clone was seen a few times. V is TRBV6-5 and J is TRBJ1-1; D uncertain. CDR3 length: 14 amino acids. Trimming took off 4 bases at V and 1 base at J, with 10 bases between the two ends. The germline V gene encodes CDR1 MNHEY and CDR2 SVGAGI. CDR3 sequence (DNA): TGTGCCAGCAGTTCGTCGACACGGAACACTGAAGCTTTCTTT. Translated: CASSSSTRNTEAFF.

The J gene is TRBJ2-7, the V gene TRBV4-2, with TRBD2 matching 11 bases. The CDR3 loop spans 17 amino acids. The germline V gene encodes CDR1 LGHNA and CDR2 YNFKEQ. Germline trimming cut 4 bases from V and 4 bases from J; bases unmatched to any gene: 12. This chain's CDR3 is CASSLHSGGAKFYEQYF. The CDR3 DNA reads TGTGCCAGCAGCCTCCATAGCGGGGGGGCCAAGTTTTACGAGCAGTACTTC.

The chain joins TRBV27 to TRBJ1-3, with D hard to call. CDR1 and CDR2 from the germline V gene are MNHEY and SMNVEV (reference sequence). V shed 8 bases and J shed 5 bases, with 13 bases lying between them. The CDR3 sequence is 13 residues long. The CDR3 here is CASWEESRNTIYF. In nucleotides, the CDR3 is TGTGCCAGCTGGGAGGAGTCCAGAAACACCATATATTTT.

V and J are TRBV9 and TRBJ1-1; perhaps TRBD1 as D (5 bases). Germline V gene data show CDR1 as SGDLS and CDR2 as YYNGEE. CDR3 length equals 14 residues. Trimming pared 1 base from V and 3 bases from J, leaving 10 bases between. This CDR3 is CASSVYQGDTEAFF. The DNA of the CDR3 is TGTGCCAGCAGCGTATACCAGGGCGACACTGAAGCTTTCTTT.

The V and J genes are TRBV2 and TRBJ2-5; 9 nucleotides match TRBD1. The CDR3 runs 17 residues. Germline V gene lookup returns CDR1 SNHLY and CDR2 FYNNEI. V trimming: 6 bases; J trimming: 3 bases; junction bases outside the gene matches: 14. In DNA form, the CDR3 reads TGTGCCAGCAGCCCAGGCCCGGGACAGGGAACCGAAGAGACCCAGTACTTC. Protein product: CASSPGPGQGTEETQYF.

This clone was counted a few times. The chain joins TRBV4-1 to TRBJ2-5, with 14 bases lining up with TRBD2. CDR3 length equals 19 residues. The germline V gene has CDR1 MGHRA and CDR2 YSYEKL. V lost 4 bases, J lost 5 bases, and 15 bases stayed unmatched. The CDR3: CASSPRTLRLAGGPETQYF. As DNA, the CDR3 is TGCGCCAGCAGCCCGAGGACACTAAGACTAGCGGGAGGGCCTGAGACCCAGTACTTC.

The rearrangement joins TRBV27 to TRBJ2-5, with 9 bases that match TRBD1. J lost 5 bases, V lost 6 bases, and 10 bases had no gene match. Germline-derived CDR1 and CDR2 are MNHEY and SMNVEV (reference sequence). This CDR3 spans 15 amino acids. The CDR3 is CASSPTGTGKETQYF. The CDR3 nucleotides read TGTGCCAGCAGCCCCACCGGGACAGGGAAGGAGACCCAGTACTTC.

The CDR3 DNA reads as TGTGCCTGGAGCCTATCAGGAGCAGGTCAGCCCCAGCATTTT. Its translation is CAWSLSGAGQPQHF. This chain connects TRBV30 to TRBJ1-5; no firm D call. This CDR3 has 14 residues. The ends were cut back, 3 bases at V and 6 bases at J, with 15 bases in the middle. Germline V gene lookup returns CDR1 GTSNPN and CDR2 SVGIG (reference sequence).

This chain uses TRBV9 with TRBJ1-1; 7 bases are shared with TRBD1. Per germline, CDR1 SGDLS and CDR2 YYNGEE. The V segment lost 4 bases and the J segment 1 base; nucleotides outside the gene matches: 10. The length of the CDR3 is 16 residues. The CDR3 DNA sequence: TGTGCCAGCAGCCGCGGGGTGGGACAGACGAACACTGAAGCTTTCTTT. Residues: CASSRGVGQTNTEAFF.

This chain links TRBV5-4 with TRBJ2-7; no firm D call. V lost 4 bases and J lost 8, with 16 bases in between. CDR1 is SGHNT and CDR2 is YYREEE in the germline V gene (reference sequence). The CDR3 sequence is 13 residues long. CDR3 DNA sequence: TGTGCCAGCAGCCTCCCCCCAGTAAACCAGCAGTACTTC. It translates to CASSLPPVNQQYF.

The rearrangement uses TRBV13 and TRBJ2-5; D ambiguous. V was pared by 2 bases and J by 5 bases, with 12 bases between. The length of the CDR3 is 14 residues. The germline V gene has CDR1 PRHDT and CDR2 FYEKMQ (reference sequence). The CDR3 DNA is TGTGCCAGCAGCTTATGGGCCCGCAGGGAGACCCAGTACTTC. It translates to CASSLWARRETQYF.

The rearrangement links TRBV10-3 to TRBJ2-7; TRBD2 might be the D (6 bases). There are 13 residues in the CDR3. Germline V gene data show CDR1 as ENHRY and CDR2 as SYGVKD. The V and J ends lost 4 bases and 3 bases respectively, with 10 bases between them. The chain's CDR3 is CAISGGVGYEQYF. The CDR3 coding sequence is TGTGCCATCAGTGGGGGGGTCGGCTACGAGCAGTACTTC.